This T cell receptor beta chain was profiled in a study of blood T cell repertoires in COVID-19 (dated by TCRdb to between 2020 and 2021). Describing the broader study: The collaborator samples originated in the United States, Italy and Spain and spanned the acute and convalescent phases of COVID-19. Where HLA class I and class II types were available, the types were taken from metadata supplied by the sample provider, not from assay-based typing. The repertoires were made available in a free public database intended to serve as a resource for research on the immune response to SARS-CoV-2. The prospective study material was composed of cDNA or gDNA derived from T cells, B-cell-depleted T cells, or PBMCs. Sample metadata almost always included a de-identified subject ID, COVID-19 status, age in years and sex. Samples were obtained from the ongoing ImmuneRACE study (first 160 participants) and from 1,254 subjects provided by 6 global collaborators. The dataset comprised deeply sampled blood TCRbeta repertoires from subjects exposed to, actively infected with, or recovered from COVID-19. What the work shows at the level of the full study, not this receptor alone: How much clinical and demographic metadata was included differed by source and by participant, and the metadata was provided uncurated.

V has 0 bases trimmed and J has 3 bases trimmed; junction bases matching no gene number 14. Including the terminal cysteine and phenylalanine, the CDR3 comprises 19 residues. Only the CDR3 region is kept as DNA, spanning 57 bases read in frame from base 1. The germline V gene encodes CDR1 SNHLY and CDR2 FYNNEI. TCRbeta CDR3 regions were amplified from genomic DNA using the immunoSEQ Assay, a bias-controlled multiplex PCR. The original pipeline was this. The number of nucleated cells in each sample was estimated by amplification of reference gene primers within the assay. To quantify the absolute abundance of each unique TCRbeta CDR3 rearrangement, sequence reads were collapsed and filtered. For each sample, productive Simpson clonality was calculated by taking the square root of Simpson's diversity index across productive rearrangements. In TCRdb, the immuneACCESS table is reduced to in-frame sequences with V and J assigned. These tables do not hold every clone; where another copy was compared, an unresolved V gene accounts for under half, and the others remain unexplained. The D gene and trimming were derived from the DNA, and the V and J assignments and clone size from that table. The sample table records 300,000 to 500,000 clones; roughly 90% of these occur just once. Around 0.97% of the sample goes to the ten largest clones.

Concerning this clone: Its antigen remains undetermined. No base quality information exists; no much larger clone differs at one position.

Participants in the prospective study were aged about 18 to 95 years, lived in 20 to 25 United States geographic areas, and enrolled through a virtual design. In the prospective study, cohorts were assigned on the basis of participant-reported clinical history obtained from a screening survey and a study questionnaire. In the prospective study, whole blood, serum and a nasopharyngeal or oropharyngeal swab were collected from each participant by mobile phlebotomists. Prospective study participants could optionally give additional blood draws and questionnaires over an approximately 2-month period. Before DNA extraction, prospective study blood samples were shipped either frozen or at room temperature.

Recombination linked TRBV2 to TRBJ1-5, with 7 bases matching TRBD1. The receptor's source is a woman aged 30 to 39 with acute COVID-19. Specimen: PBMCs or T cells enriched from blood (not recorded which). Here the CDR3 is given as CASSEALVMRQGINQPQHF. The DNA sequence reads TGTGCCAGCAGTGAAGCGCTCGTAATGCGACAGGGCATCAATCAGCCCCAGCATTTT.